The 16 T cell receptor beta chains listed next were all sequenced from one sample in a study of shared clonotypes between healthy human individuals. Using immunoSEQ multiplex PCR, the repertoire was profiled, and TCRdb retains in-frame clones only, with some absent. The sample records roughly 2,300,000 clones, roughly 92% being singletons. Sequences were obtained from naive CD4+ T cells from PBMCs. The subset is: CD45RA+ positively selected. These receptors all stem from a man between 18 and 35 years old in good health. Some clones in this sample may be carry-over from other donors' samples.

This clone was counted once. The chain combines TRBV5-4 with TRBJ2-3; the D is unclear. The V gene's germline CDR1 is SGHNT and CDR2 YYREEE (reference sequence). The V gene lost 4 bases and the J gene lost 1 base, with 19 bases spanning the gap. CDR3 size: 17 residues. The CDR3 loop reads CASSPFSTHSGTDTQYF. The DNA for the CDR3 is TGTGCCAGCAGCCCCTTTTCGACGCATTCAGGCACAGATACGCAGTATTTT.

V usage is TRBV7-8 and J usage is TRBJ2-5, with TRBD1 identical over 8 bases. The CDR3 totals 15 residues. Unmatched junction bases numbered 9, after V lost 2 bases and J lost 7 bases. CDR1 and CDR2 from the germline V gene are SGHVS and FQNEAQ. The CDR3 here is CASSLSRGQIATQYF. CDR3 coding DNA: TGTGCCAGCAGCTTATCCAGGGGGCAAATAGCGACCCAGTACTTC.

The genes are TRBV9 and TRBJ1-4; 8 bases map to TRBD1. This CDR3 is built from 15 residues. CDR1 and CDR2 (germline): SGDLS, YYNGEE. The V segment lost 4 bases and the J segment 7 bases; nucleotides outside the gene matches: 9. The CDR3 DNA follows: TGTGCCAGCAGCTTACAGGGCAGGGGGCTTGAAAAACTGTTTTTT. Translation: CASSLQGRGLEKLFF.

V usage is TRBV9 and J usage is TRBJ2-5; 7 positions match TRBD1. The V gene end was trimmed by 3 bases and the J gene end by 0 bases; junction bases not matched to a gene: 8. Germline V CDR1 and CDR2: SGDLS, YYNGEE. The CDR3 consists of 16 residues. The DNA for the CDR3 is TGTGCCAGCAGCGGCACCGGGACAGAGTACCAAGAGACCCAGTACTTC. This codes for CASSGTGTEYQETQYF.

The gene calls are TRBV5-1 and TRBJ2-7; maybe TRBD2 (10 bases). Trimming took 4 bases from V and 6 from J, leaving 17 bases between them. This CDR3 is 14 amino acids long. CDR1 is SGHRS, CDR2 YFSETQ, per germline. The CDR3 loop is CASSTSGTGFEQYF. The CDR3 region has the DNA TGCGCCAGCAGCACTAGCGGGACAGGGTTCGAGCAGTACTTC.

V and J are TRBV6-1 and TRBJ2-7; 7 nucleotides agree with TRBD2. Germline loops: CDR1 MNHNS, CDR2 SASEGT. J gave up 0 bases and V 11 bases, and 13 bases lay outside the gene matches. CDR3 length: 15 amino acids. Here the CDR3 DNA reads TGTGCCGCCGTTCGGTCTAGCGGAACCTCCTACGAGCAGTACTTC. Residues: CAAVRSSGTSYEQYF.

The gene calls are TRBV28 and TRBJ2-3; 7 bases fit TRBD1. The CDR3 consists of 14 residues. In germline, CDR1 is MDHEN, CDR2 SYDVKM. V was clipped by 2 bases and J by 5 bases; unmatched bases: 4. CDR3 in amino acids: CASSLGQGEDTQYF. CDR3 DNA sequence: TGTGCCAGCAGTTTAGGGCAGGGGGAAGATACGCAGTATTTT.

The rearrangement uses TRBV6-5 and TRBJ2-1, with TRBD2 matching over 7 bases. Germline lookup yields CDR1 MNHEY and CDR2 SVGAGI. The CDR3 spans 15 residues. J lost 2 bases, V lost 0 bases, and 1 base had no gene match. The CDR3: CASSYSGTTYNEQFF. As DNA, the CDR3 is TGTGCCAGCAGTTACTCCGGGACTACCTACAATGAGCAGTTCTTC.

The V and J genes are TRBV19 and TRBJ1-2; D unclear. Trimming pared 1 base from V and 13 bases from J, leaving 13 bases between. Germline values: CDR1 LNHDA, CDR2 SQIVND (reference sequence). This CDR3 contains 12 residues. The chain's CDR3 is CASSIGRRTTTF. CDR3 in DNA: TGTGCCAGTAGTATAGGACGCAGGACGACCACCTTC.

The CDR3, as DNA: TGTGCCAGCAGTTACGGGCGGGAGTCCTACGAGCAGTACTTC. This translates into CASSYGRESYEQYF. V and J are TRBV6-5 and TRBJ2-7, with 7 bases lining up with TRBD2. The CDR3 has 14 residues. V lost 2 bases to trimming and J lost 1 base; unmatched junction nucleotides: 2. CDR1 MNHEY and CDR2 SVGAGI come from the germline V gene.

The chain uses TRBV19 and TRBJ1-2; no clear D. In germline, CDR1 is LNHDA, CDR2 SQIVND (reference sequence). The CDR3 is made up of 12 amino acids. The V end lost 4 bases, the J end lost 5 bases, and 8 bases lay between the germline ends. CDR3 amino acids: CASSRVKYGYTF. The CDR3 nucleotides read TGTGCCAGTAGTAGAGTAAAATATGGCTACACCTTC.

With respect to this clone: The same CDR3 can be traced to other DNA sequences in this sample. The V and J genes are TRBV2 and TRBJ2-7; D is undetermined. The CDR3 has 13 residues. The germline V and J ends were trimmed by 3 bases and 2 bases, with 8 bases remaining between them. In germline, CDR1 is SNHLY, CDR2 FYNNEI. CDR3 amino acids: CASSEGPAYEQYF. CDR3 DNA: TGTGCCAGCAGTGAGGGTCCTGCCTACGAGCAGTACTTC.

CDR3 nucleotides: TGCGCCAGCACCCTTAGCGGGAGCTTTATAAATGAGCAGTTCTTC. Translation: CASTLSGSFINEQFF. The rearrangement joins TRBV5-1 to TRBJ2-1, with 9 bases lining up with TRBD2. Per germline, CDR1 SGHRS and CDR2 YFSETQ. This CDR3 has 15 amino acids. V was pared by 6 bases and J by 7 bases, with 11 bases of the junction left unmatched.

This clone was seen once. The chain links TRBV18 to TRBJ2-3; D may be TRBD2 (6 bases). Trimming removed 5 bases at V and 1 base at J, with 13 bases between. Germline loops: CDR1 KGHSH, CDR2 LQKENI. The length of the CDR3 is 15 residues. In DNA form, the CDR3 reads TGTGCCAGCTCAGACATTAGCGGAGGCACAGATACGCAGTATTTT. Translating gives CASSDISGGTDTQYF.

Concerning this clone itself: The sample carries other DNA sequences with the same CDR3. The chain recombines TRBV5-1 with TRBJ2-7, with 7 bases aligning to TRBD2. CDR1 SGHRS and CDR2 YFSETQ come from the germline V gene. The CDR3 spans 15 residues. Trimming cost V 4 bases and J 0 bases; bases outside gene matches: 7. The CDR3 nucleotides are TGCGCCAGCAGCAGCGGGACTGGCAGCTCCTACGAGCAGTACTTC. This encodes CASSSGTGSSYEQYF.

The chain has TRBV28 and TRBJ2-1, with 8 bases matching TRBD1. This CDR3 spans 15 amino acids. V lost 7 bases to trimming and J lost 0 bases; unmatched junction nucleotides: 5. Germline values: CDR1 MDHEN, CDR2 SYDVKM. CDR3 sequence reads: CASKAGTGSYNEQFF. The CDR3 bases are TGTGCCAGCAAGGCCGGGACAGGCTCCTACAATGAGCAGTTCTTC.